Listed below are T cell receptor beta chains from one sample, sequenced in a study of a mutant IDH1 vaccine in newly diagnosed glioma. The antigens of these receptors remain unknown. Clones were read by immunoSEQ multiplex PCR, and TCRdb kept only the in-frame ones, dropping some. The sample gives around 100,000 clones, approximately 89% of which show up once; around 0.73% is in the top ten. The sample consisted of PBMCs, taken from a glioma patient whose treatment included an IDH1 peptide vaccine. These TCRs come from a woman in her 50s with glioma. CDR3s include the opening cysteine and the closing phenylalanine or tryptophan. A D gene is named only where the DNA matches it firmly. Clone size, where shown, is once, few, many, or a class for clones that have expanded.

v_call	d_call	clone_size	j_call	cdr3_nt	cdr3_aa
TRBV7-2	TRBD2	-	TRBJ2-1	TGTGCCAGCAGCTCTCGGACTAGCGGGAGCGATGAGCAGTTCTTC	CASSSRTSGSDEQFF
TRBV30	TRBD1	-	TRBJ1-1	TGTGCCCGGTGGACAGGGGGCGAGAACACTGAAGCTTTCTTT	CARWTGGENTEAFF
TRBV10-3	TRBD1	-	TRBJ1-5	TGTGCCATCAGAGGGACAGCCGATAATCAGCCCCAGCATTTT	CAIRGTADNQPQHF
TRBV19	-	-	TRBJ2-1	TGTGCCAGTAGTATAGGAGACGACAATGAGCAGTTCTTC	CASSIGDDNEQFF
TRBV6-1	-	-	TRBJ1-2	TGTGCCAGCAGTCGGGACATCCTGAGGGGCTACACCTTC	CASSRDILRGYTF
TRBV6-6	-	-	TRBJ2-1	TGTGCCAGCAGTGTTGTCAACGTTGAGCAGTTCTTC	CASSVVNVEQFF
TRBV2	TRBD1	-	TRBJ1-5	TGTGCCAGTACGGACAGGGGGAGCAATCAGCCCCAGCATTTT	CASTDRGSNQPQHF
TRBV6-5	TRBD1	-	TRBJ2-7	TGTGCCAGCAGTTGGAATCCGGGACAGGGTTCGGAGCAGTACTTC	CASSWNPGQGSEQYF
TRBV6-5	-	-	TRBJ2-7	TGTGCCAGCAGTTATCAGGGTGAGCAGTACTTC	CASSYQGEQYF
TRBV30	-	-	TRBJ1-4	TGTGCCTCCTCTCGTGGGGGCTCTAATGAAAAACTGTTTTTT	CASSRGGSNEKLFF
TRBV9	-	-	TRBJ2-7	TGTGCCAGCAGCGTAGGTGCGGTACCCTACGAGCAGTACTTC	CASSVGAVPYEQYF
TRBV29-1	TRBD2	-	TRBJ2-7	TGCAGCGTTGGTATAGCGGGGCCCTACGAGCAGTACTTC	CSVGIAGPYEQYF
TRBV28	-	-	TRBJ1-1	TGTGCCAGCAGCGGGGGAATTAACAGGGTTTCCCACGAAGAAGCTTTCTTT	CASSGGINRVSHEEAFF
TRBV6-5	-	-	TRBJ1-2	TGTGCCAGCAGTGAAGAGGTCCTAAGGAACTTC	CASSEEVLRNF
TRBV5-6	-	-	TRBJ2-7	TGTGCCAGCAGCTTTCCGGGACTCCGAACGGAGCAGTACTTC	CASSFPGLRTEQYF
TRBV27	-	-	TRBJ2-5	TGTGCCAGCACTGGGGGGCAGCTAGAGACCCAGTACTTC	CASTGGQLETQYF
TRBV9	-	few	TRBJ1-6	TGTGCCAGCCACCAGAATTCACCCCTCCACTTT	CASHQNSPLHF
TRBV6-4	TRBD2	-	TRBJ2-1	TGTGCCAGCAGTGACTCAGGGCTAGCGGGAGCCAATGAGCAGTTCTTC	CASSDSGLAGANEQFF
TRBV11-2	TRBD2	-	TRBJ2-2	TGTGCCAGCAGCCCGGGGGGGGCGCAGCTTCCTTCAACCGGGGAGCTGTTTTTT	CASSPGGAQLPSTGELFF
TRBV5-1	-	-	TRBJ2-1	TGCGCCAGCAGCTCAGTGGGTCTTGAGCAGTTCTTC	CASSSVGLEQFF
TRBV2	-	-	TRBJ2-1	TGTGCCAGCAGTCGGGACTCCCGATACAATGAGCAGTTCTTC	CASSRDSRYNEQFF
TRBV5-1	TRBD2	-	TRBJ2-1	TGCGCCAGCAGCCCGACTAGCGGGAGCTCCTACAATGAGCAGTTCTTC	CASSPTSGSSYNEQFF
TRBV7-2	TRBD2	-	TRBJ2-7	TGTGCCAGCAGCCTCGGGGGTGGGACTAGCGGGGGTTACGAGCAGTACTTC	CASSLGGGTSGGYEQYF
TRBV18	TRBD1	-	TRBJ2-7	TGTGCCAGCTCGAGGGGACAGGGCTCCTACGAGCAGTACTTC	CASSRGQGSYEQYF
TRBV19	-	-	TRBJ2-5	TGTGCCAGTAGTTCCGGGACTGGGGAAGAGACCCAGTACTTC	CASSSGTGEETQYF
TRBV7-9	TRBD1	-	TRBJ1-4	TGTGCCAGCAGCCGAGGGACAGGGGGAAATGAAAAACTGTTTTTT	CASSRGTGGNEKLFF
TRBV28	-	-	TRBJ2-7	TGTGCCAGCAGTAATGGCGTCTGGGGCTCCTACGAGCAGTACTTC	CASSNGVWGSYEQYF
TRBV2	-	-	TRBJ2-7	TGTGCCAGCAGTCGTAGGTACGAGCAGTACTTC	CASSRRYEQYF
TRBV29-1	TRBD1	-	TRBJ2-2	TGCAGTGCCGGGACAGAAAACACCGGGGAGCTGTTTTTT	CSAGTENTGELFF
TRBV11-2	-	-	TRBJ2-1	TGTGCCAGCAGCTTACAGGGGCCCAATGAGCAGTTCTTC	CASSLQGPNEQFF
TRBV23-1	-	-	TRBJ2-2	TGCGCCAGCAGTCAATCCGGGACTTTCAACACCGGGGAGCTGTTTTTT	CASSQSGTFNTGELFF
TRBV5-1	-	-	TRBJ2-7	TGCGCCAGCAGCTTGGAAACCGGTGCCTACGAGCAGTACTTC	CASSLETGAYEQYF
TRBV9	TRBD1	-	TRBJ1-1	TGTGCCAGCAGCGCCTACAGGGGGACTGAAGCTTTCTTT	CASSAYRGTEAFF